This TCR beta chain was observed in a study of preoperative IRX-2 immunotherapy in early breast cancer. J lost 2 bases, V lost 5 bases, and 4 bases had no gene match. CDR1 is MNHGY, CDR2 SAAAGT, per germline. The length of the CDR3 is 14 residues. Stated treatment: preoperative locoregional IRX-2 cytokine immunotherapy. Preoperative locoregional IRX-2 cytokine immunotherapy was tested in the phase Ib source study. Produced via immunoSEQ multiplex PCR; TCRdb's table is partial and in-frame only. The sample carries over a thousand clones, approximately 70% recorded once. This sequence originates from a human donor with breast cancer. The chain is built from TRBV6-8 and TRBJ2-3; 7 bases are a match to TRBD1. This sample comprised normal tissue next to the tumor, obtained from a patient treated with IRX-2 immunotherapy. The CDR3 loop is CASSVGQATDTQYF. The CDR3 region has the DNA TGTGCCAGCAGTGTCGGACAGGCCACAGATACGCAGTATTTT.